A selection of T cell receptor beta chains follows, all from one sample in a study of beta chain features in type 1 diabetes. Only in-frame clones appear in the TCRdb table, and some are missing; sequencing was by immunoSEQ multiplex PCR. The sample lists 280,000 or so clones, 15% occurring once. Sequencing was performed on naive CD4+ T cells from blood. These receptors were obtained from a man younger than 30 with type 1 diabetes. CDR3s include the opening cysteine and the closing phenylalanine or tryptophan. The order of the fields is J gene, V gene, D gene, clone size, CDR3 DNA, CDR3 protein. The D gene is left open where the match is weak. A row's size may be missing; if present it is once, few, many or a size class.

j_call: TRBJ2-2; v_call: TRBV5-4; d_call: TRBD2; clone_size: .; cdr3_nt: TGTGCCAGCAGCTTGACTAGCGGGACCACCGGGGAGCTGTTTTTT; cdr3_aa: CASSLTSGTTGELFF
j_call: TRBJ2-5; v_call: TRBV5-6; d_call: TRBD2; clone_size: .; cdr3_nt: TGTGCCAGCAGCTCCGGGGAGGGGAGGAGGGGAGAGACCCAGTACTTC; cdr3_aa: CASSSGEGRRGETQYF
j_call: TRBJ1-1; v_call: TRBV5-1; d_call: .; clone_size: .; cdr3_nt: TGCGCCAGCAGCTTATGGTCGCAGAGGGACACTGAAGCTTTCTTT; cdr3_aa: CASSLWSQRDTEAFF
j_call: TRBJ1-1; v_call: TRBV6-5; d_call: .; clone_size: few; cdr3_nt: TGTGCCAGCAAACTCTTGAAGAGGACTGAAGCTTTCTTT; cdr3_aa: CASKLLKRTEAFF
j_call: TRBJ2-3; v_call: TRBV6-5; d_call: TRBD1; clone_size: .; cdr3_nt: TGTGCCAGCAGTTACTCACGGACAGGGGGGACAGATACGCAGTATTTT; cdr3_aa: CASSYSRTGGTDTQYF
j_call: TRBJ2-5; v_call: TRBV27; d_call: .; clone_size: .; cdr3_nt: TGTGCCAGCAGTCCACTCTTGGGCCCGAAGTACCAAGAGACCCAGTACTTC; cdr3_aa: CASSPLLGPKYQETQYF
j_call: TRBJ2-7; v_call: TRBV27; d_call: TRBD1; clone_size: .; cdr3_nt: TGTGCCAGCAGTTTCGGACAGGGACCCGAGCAGTACTTC; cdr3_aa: CASSFGQGPEQYF
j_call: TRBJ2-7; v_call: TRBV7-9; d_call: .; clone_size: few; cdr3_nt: TGTGCCAGCAGTCTCACAGGGTACGAGCAGTACTTC; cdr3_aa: CASSLTGYEQYF
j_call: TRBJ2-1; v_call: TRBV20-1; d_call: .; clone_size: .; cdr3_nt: TGCAGTGCGGATGGGACTTCCTTGCAGTTCTTC; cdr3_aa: CSADGTSLQFF
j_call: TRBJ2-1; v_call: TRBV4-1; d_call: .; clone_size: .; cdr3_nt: TGCGCCAGCAGCCAAGATCGGGCGGGGGCGTACAATGAGCAGTTCTTC; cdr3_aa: CASSQDRAGAYNEQFF
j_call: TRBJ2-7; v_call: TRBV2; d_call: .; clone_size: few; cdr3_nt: TGTGCCAGCAGTCCCCAGGGTTCGGGCGAGCAGTACTTC; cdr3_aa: CASSPQGSGEQYF
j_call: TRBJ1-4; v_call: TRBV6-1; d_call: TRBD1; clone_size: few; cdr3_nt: TGTGCCAGCAGAGAGGACAGGATTAATGAAAAACTGTTTTTT; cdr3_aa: CASREDRINEKLFF
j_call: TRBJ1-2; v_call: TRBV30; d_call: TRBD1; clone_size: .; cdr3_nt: TGTGCCTGCTTACAGGGGGCAGGTGGCTACACCTTC; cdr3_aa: CACLQGAGGYTF
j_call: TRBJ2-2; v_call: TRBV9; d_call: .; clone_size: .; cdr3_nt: TGTGCCAGCAGCGTGCAGGGGCGAGGAAGCACCGGGGAGCTGTTTTTT; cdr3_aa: CASSVQGRGSTGELFF
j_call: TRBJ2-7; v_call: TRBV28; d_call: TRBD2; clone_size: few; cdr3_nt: TGTGCCAGCAGTTTACGTAGCGGGGGCCCTATTTACGAGCAGTACTTC; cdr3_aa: CASSLRSGGPIYEQYF
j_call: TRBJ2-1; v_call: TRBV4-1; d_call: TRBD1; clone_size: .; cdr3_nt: TGCGCCAGCAGCCAAGGACAGGGCTCCTACAATGAGCAGTTCTTC; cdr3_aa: CASSQGQGSYNEQFF
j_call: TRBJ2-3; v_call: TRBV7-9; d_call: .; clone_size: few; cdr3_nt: TGTGCCAGCAGCTCGCGGGGCAGCACAGATACGCAGTATTTT; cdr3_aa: CASSSRGSTDTQYF
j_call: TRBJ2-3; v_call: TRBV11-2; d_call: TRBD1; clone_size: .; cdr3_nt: TGTGCCAGCAGCCGCAACCGCCGACAGGGGTCAGATACGCAGTATTTT; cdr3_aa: CASSRNRRQGSDTQYF
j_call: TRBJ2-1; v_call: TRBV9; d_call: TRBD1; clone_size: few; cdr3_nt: TGTGCCAGCAGCGGGACAGGGGGCGATGAGCAGTTCTTC; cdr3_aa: CASSGTGGDEQFF
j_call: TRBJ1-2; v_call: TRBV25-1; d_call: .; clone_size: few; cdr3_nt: TGTGCCAGCAGTCCCAAGGGAGGCTATGGCTACACCTTC; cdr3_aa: CASSPKGGYGYTF
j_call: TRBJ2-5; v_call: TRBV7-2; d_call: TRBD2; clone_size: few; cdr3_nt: TGTGCCAGCAGCTTAGACCTAGCGGGGGGCGAGACCCAGTACTTC; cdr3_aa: CASSLDLAGGETQYF
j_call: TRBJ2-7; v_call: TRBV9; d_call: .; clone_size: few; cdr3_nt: TGTGCCAGCAGCGTAGGTGGTAGCGTGTTTTCCTACGAGCAGTACTTC; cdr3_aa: CASSVGGSVFSYEQYF
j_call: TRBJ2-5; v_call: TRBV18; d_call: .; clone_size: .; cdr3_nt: TGTGCCAGCTCAGCCCCCGCGTCGGCCCAGTACTTC; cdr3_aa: CASSAPASAQYF
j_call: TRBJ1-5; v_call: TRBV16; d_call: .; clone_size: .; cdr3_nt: TGTGCCAGCAGCCAATCAGACAGGTATAGCAATCAGCCCCAGCATTTT; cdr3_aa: CASSQSDRYSNQPQHF
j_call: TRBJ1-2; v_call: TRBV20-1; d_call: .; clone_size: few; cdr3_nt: TGCAGTGGCGACAGGAATTATGGCTACACCTTC; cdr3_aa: CSGDRNYGYTF
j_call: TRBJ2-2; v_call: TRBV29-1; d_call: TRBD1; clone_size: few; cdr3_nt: TGCAGCGTTGAAAACACAGGGGGTAGGGAGCTGTTTTTT; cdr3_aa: CSVENTGGRELFF
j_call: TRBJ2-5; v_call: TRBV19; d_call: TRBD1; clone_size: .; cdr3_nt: TGTGCCAGTAGCCGGGACAGTGAAGGAACCCAGTACTTC; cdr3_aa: CASSRDSEGTQYF
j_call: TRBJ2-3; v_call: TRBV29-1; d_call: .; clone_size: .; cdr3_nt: TGCAGCGTTGCAAACAGGCTCACAGATACGCAGTATTTT; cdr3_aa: CSVANRLTDTQYF
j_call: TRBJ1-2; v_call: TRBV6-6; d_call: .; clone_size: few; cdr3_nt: TGTGCCAGCAGTTACGCAGAACAGGGCTATGACACCTTC; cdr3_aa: CASSYAEQGYDTF
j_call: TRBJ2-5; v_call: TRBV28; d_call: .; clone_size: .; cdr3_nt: TGTGCCAGCCGGACTCACGGAGAGACCCAGTACTTC; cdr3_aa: CASRTHGETQYF
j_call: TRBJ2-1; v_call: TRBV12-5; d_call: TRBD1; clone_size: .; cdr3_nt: TGTGCTAGTGGTTTGGTATGGGACAGGGGCCCTTGGGAGCAGTTCTTC; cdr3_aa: CASGLVWDRGPWEQFF
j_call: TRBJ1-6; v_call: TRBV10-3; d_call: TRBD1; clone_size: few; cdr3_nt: TGTGCCATCAGTAAGGACAGGGGGGATTCACCCCTCCACTTT; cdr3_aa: CAISKDRGDSPLHF
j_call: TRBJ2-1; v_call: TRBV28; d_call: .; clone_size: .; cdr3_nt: TGTGCCAGCAGTTTTTATCGTACGGGTGGCAATGAGCAGTTCTTC; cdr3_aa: CASSFYRTGGNEQFF
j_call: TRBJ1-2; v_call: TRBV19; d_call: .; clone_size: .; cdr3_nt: TGTGCCGGACGATCGGACACATGGGGCTACACCTTC; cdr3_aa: CAGRSDTWGYTF
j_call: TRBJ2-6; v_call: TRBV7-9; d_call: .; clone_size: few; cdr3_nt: TGTGCCAGCAGCTCGGGACACCTCTTCTCTGGGGCCAACGTCCTGACTTTC; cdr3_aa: CASSSGHLFSGANVLTF
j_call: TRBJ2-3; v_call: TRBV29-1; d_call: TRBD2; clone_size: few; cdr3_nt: TGCAGCGTATCAGAACTAGCGGCGGGAACAGATACGCAGTATTTT; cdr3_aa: CSVSELAAGTDTQYF
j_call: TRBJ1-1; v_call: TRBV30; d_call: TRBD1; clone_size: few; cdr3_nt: TGTGCCTGGAGTCAGGGGGTAAGGGGGCAAGGTGAAGCTTTCTTT; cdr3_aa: CAWSQGVRGQGEAFF
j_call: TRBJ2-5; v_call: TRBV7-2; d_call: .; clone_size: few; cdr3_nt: TGTGCCAGCAGTTTAGTGGGCGAGACCCAGTACTTC; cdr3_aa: CASSLVGETQYF
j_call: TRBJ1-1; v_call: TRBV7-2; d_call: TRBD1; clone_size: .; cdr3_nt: TGTGCCAGCAGCAGACAAACTACGGACAGGGGAGGAAATGCTTTCTTT; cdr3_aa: CASSRQTTDRGGNAFF
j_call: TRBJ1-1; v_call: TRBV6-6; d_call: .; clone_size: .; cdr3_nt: TGTGCCAGCCCCGGGAGGGGACCCAACACTGAAGCTTTCTTT; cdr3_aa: CASPGRGPNTEAFF
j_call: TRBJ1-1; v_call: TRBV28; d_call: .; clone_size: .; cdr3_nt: TGTGCCAGCAGTCCGGTGAGGAATGAAGCTTTCTTT; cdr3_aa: CASSPVRNEAFF
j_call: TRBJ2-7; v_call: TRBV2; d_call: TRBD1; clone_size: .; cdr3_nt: TGTGCCAGCAGTGAATTGGGACAGGGGTATTACGAGCAGTACTTC; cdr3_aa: CASSELGQGYYEQYF
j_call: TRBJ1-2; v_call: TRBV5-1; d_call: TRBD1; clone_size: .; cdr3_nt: TGCGCCAGCAGCTTGGCCACAGGGGGCGGATTGGACTATGGCTACACCTTC; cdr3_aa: CASSLATGGGLDYGYTF
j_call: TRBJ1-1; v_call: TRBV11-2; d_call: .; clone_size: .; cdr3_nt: TGTGCCAGCGGGGCAGGGATGAACACTGAAGCTTTCTTT; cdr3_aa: CASGAGMNTEAFF
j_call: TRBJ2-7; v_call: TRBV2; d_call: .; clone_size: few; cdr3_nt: TGTGCCAGCAGGAGAGAGCAGTACTTC; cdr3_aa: CASRREQYF
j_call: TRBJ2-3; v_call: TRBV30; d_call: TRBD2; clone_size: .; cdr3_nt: TGTGCCTGGAGTGTAGGTGGAGCGGGAAGCACAGATACGCAGTATTTT; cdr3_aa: CAWSVGGAGSTDTQYF
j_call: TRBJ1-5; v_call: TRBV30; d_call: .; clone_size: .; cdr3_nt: TGTGCCTGGAGTGCCCCGGCTACAGGGCACAATCAGCCCCAGCATTTT; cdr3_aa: CAWSAPATGHNQPQHF
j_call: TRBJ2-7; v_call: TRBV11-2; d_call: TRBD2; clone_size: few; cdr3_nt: TGTGCCAGCGGGACTAGCTCCTACGAGCAGTACTTC; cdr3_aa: CASGTSSYEQYF
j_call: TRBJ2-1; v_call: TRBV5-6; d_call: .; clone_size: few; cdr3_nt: TGTGCCAGCAGCTTGAGCAGGTACAATGAGCAGTTCTTC; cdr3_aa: CASSLSRYNEQFF
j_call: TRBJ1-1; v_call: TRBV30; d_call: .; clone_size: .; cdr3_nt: TGTGCCGCTAAGGGAAGCAAGGGGACTGAAGCTTTCTTT; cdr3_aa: CAAKGSKGTEAFF
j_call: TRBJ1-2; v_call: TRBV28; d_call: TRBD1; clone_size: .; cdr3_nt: TGTGCCAGCAGTTTATGGGCAGGGGGAGGAAACTATGGCTACACCTTC; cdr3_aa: CASSLWAGGGNYGYTF
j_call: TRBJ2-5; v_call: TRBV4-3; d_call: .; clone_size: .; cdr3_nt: TGCGCCAGCAGCCAAGATCATCCCCGGCTAGGCGTAGAGACCCAGTACTTC; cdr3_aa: CASSQDHPRLGVETQYF
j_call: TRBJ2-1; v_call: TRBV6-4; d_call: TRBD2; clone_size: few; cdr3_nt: TGTGCCAGCGGCGGGACTATTTACTTACCGCAGTTCTTC; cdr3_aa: CASGGTIYLPQFF
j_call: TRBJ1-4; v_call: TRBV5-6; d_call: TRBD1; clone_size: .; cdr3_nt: TGTGCCAGCAGCTGGACAGGGAAGGAGGAAGAAAAACTGTTTTTT; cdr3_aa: CASSWTGKEEEKLFF
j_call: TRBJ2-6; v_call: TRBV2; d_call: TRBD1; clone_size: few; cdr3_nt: TGTGCCAGCAGCGGGGACAGGGCATCTGGGGCCAACGTCCTGACTTTC; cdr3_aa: CASSGDRASGANVLTF